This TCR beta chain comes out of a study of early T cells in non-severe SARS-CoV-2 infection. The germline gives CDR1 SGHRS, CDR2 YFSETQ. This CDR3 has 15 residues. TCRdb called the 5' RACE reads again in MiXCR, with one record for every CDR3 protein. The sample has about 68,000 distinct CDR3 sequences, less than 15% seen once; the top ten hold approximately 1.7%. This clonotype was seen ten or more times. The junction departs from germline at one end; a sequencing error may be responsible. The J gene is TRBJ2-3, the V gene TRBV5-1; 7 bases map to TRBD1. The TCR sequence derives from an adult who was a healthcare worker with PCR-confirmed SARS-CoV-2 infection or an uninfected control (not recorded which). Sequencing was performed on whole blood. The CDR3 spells CASSPNGDSIDTQYF. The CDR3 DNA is TGCGCCAGCAGCCCAAACGGGGACAGCATAGATACGCAGTATTTT.